The TCR beta chain under discussion was sequenced for a study of blood T cell repertoires in COVID-19 (dated by TCRdb to 2020 to 2021). In the study overall: The collaborator samples originated in the United States, Italy and Spain and spanned the acute and convalescent phases of COVID-19. The samples were drawn from the first 160 participants of the ongoing ImmuneRACE study and from 950 to 1,500 subjects provided by 6 global collaborators. Deeply sampled blood TCRbeta repertoires from subjects exposed to, actively infected with, or recovered from COVID-19 were included in the dataset. The material from the prospective study consisted of cDNA or gDNA derived from T cells, B-cell-depleted T cells, or PBMCs. Where HLA class I and class II types were available, the types were taken from metadata supplied by the sample provider, not from assay-based typing. The repertoires were released in a freely available public database intended as a resource for research on the immune response to SARS-CoV-2. Sample metadata almost always included a de-identified subject ID, COVID-19 status, age in years and sex.

The immunoSEQ Assay, a bias-controlled multiplex PCR, was used to amplify TCRbeta CDR3 regions from genomic DNA. The original pipeline was this. Within the assay, amplification of reference gene primers was used to estimate how many nucleated cells each sample contained. To quantify the absolute abundance of each unique TCRbeta CDR3 rearrangement, sequence reads were collapsed and filtered. Productive Simpson clonality was computed per sample as the square root of Simpson's diversity index over productive rearrangements. TCRdb holds this immuneACCESS table with in-frame rearrangements only. Some clones are missing; in checked studies, unresolved V genes explain under half, and the rest has no known cause. That table is the source of V, J and clone size, and D and trimming were worked out from the DNA. In all, the sample holds about 160,000 clones, and around 87% of those were seen once. Clones ranked in the top ten supply 4% of the sample.

Participants in the prospective study were enrolled through a virtual design, were aged about 18 to 100 years, and lived in 24 United States geographic areas. In the prospective study, participants were assigned to cohorts based on the clinical history participants reported in a screening survey and a study questionnaire. A participant counted as exposed if, within 2 weeks of entering the study, that participant had been in contact with someone who had a PCR-confirmed or clinician-diagnosed COVID-19 case. Mobile phlebotomists in the prospective study collected whole blood, serum and a nasopharyngeal or oropharyngeal swab from every participant. Prospective study participants could optionally give additional blood draws and questionnaires over an approximately 2-month period. Before DNA extraction, blood samples from the prospective study were shipped at room temperature or frozen. Findings and caveats that apply to the study as a whole: Clinical and demographic metadata were provided uncurated, with the amount varying by source and participant.

V is trimmed back by 2 bases and J by 1 base, and the junction contains 6 bases that no gene match accounts for. The CDR3 covers 16 residues, taking in both the cysteine and the phenylalanine. Only CDR3 DNA is held: 48 bases, read in frame from base 1. For CDR1 and CDR2, the germline V gene lists SGHTA and FQGTGA. To note about this clone: No cognate antigen has been identified for it. No base-level quality is on record; no much larger clone is a single base apart.

Sequenced sample: PBMCs or T cells enriched from blood (not recorded which). The clonotype comes from a woman aged 40 to 49 who had been exposed to COVID-19. The sequence is built from TRBV7-3 and TRBJ2-5; 8 bases in the middle match TRBD2. The DNA sequence is TGTGCCAGCAGCTTACGGGCGGGGGGTTCCCAAGAGACCCAGTACTTC. Its protein reads: CASSLRAGGSQETQYF.